This T cell receptor (beta chain) was found in a study of blood T cell repertoires in COVID-19 (TCRdb year 2020). Turning to the overall study: Collaborator samples came from the United States, Italy and Spain and covered acute and convalescent phases of COVID-19. A de-identified subject ID, COVID-19 status, age in years and sex were almost always included in the sample metadata. Subjects who had been exposed to COVID-19, were actively infected with it, or had recovered from it provided the deeply sampled blood TCRbeta repertoires that made up the dataset. The material from the prospective study consisted of cDNA or gDNA derived from T cells, B-cell-depleted T cells, or PBMCs. Where HLA class I and class II types were available, the types were taken from metadata supplied by the sample provider, not from assay-based typing. The repertoires were made available in a free public database intended to serve as a resource for research on the immune response to SARS-CoV-2. Samples came from the ongoing ImmuneRACE study (first 160 participants) plus 1,254 subjects from 6 global collaborators. Overall study outcomes, separate from this receptor: The quantity of clinical and demographic metadata differed by source and by participant and was supplied without curation.

CDR1 and CDR2, per the germline V gene (reference sequence), are LNHDA and SQIVND. V ends up 0 bases short and J 7 bases short, with an unmatched junction base count of 6. The CDR3 spans 16 residues, from the cysteine through the phenylalanine. Just CDR3 DNA is preserved here, 48 bases in frame from base 1. Comment on this clone: What this receptor recognizes is not known. Base qualities are not recorded, but no much larger clone differs from it by a single base.

The immunoSEQ Assay, a bias-controlled multiplex PCR, was used to amplify TCRbeta CDR3 regions from genomic DNA. As for how the authors treated the data: The number of nucleated cells in each sample was estimated by amplification of reference gene primers within the assay. To quantify the absolute abundance of each unique TCRbeta CDR3 rearrangement, sequence reads were collapsed and filtered. For each sample, productive Simpson clonality was calculated as the square root of Simpson's diversity index across productive rearrangements. TCRdb retrieved this table from immuneACCESS and kept in-frame rearrangements only. Not all clones are present; in checked studies, unresolved V genes account for under half, and no reason is known for the remainder. The V and J calls and the clone size are those of that table, but D and trimming were determined from the DNA. The sample table holds approximately 280,000 clones, of which under 90% were seen once. The ten largest clones represent 2.2% of the sample.

Collaborating institutions collected whole blood in K2EDTA tubes following their own protocols. Collaborator samples were shipped for TCRbeta analysis as frozen whole blood, isolated PBMCs, or DNA extracted from either sample type. Source material: peripheral blood. The chain joins TRBV19 to TRBJ1-2; 12 junctional bases match TRBD1. The TCR sequence derives from a man over 45 with acute or convalescent COVID-19. The DNA is as follows: TGTGCCAGTAGTATAGACACCGGGACAGGGGGCTCTGGCTACACCTTC. This sequence encodes CASSIDTGTGGSGYTF.